This TCR beta chain came from a study of cytomegalovirus exposure and HLA in healthy donors. Study-wide results and caveats: The classifier reportedly diagnosed cytomegalovirus status with high specificity and sensitivity. The study recorded 160 or so TCR beta chains that were cytomegalovirus-associated.

Donors counted as nominally healthy when sampled, yet unrecorded immune exposures were likely. PCR involved 60 Vbeta and 13 Jbeta primers. Profiled with immunoSEQ multiplex PCR; TCRdb holds only in-frame clones, not every one. There are around 100,000 clones in the sample; around 80% occur only once, and roughly 1.9% lies in the top ten. V gave up 3 bases and J gave up 8 bases; unmatched junction bases: 6. CDR3 size: 15 residues. The germline V gene has CDR1 KGHSH and CDR2 LQKENI. Comment on this clone: The antigen remains unidentified.

V is TRBV18 and J is TRBJ1-6; 8 nucleotides line up with TRBD1. Source material: PBMCs. This receptor was obtained from a woman in her forties in good health and CMV-seronegative. The CDR3 loop reads CASSPTTGEHSPLHF. The CDR3 nucleotides read TGTGCCAGCTCACCTACGACAGGGGAACATTCACCCCTCCACTTT.